This TCR beta chain was profiled in a study of CXCR3-negative and CXCR3-positive naive CD8 T cells. The authors made the TRB cDNA libraries by 5' RACE using UMI labels. TCRdb re-called the 5' RACE reads; one entry per CDR3 protein, DNA not given. The repertoire table contains 150,000 to 160,000 distinct CDR3 sequences. Germline V gene lookup returns CDR1 WSHSY and CDR2 SAAADI. This CDR3 comprises 16 residues. Comments on this clonotype: The antigen is undetermined.

Sorting yielded triplicates of roughly 310,000 cells for each CD8+ T cell subset. General study points: Naive subsets did not differ in surface CD5, and the authors estimated TCR strength using properties of the TRB CDR3. Relative to CXCR3-negative naive cells, CXCR3-positive naive cells had more hydrophobic TRB CDR3s. With CXCR3 expression partially decreased after cryopreservation, most assays relied on fresh PBMCs. Diversity in memory CD8+ cells fell much lower than the comparably high levels seen in both naive subsets.

The rearrangement joins TRBV10-2 to TRBJ2-5; TCRdb's D call of TRBD2 is untestable without DNA. Sample: naive CXCR3+ CD8+ T cells from blood. Subset in this sample: CD45RO-CCR7+CD27+CD95- naive CD8+ T cells expressing CXCR3 (TNR3+). The receptor was isolated from a human donor in good health. Some clones in this sample may be carry-over from other donors' samples. CDR3 protein: CASSETLARGEETQYF.